Shown below are 29 T cell receptor beta chains from a single sample sequenced in a study of T-cell memory formation after mild COVID-19. A single record per CDR3 protein comes from TCRdb applying MiXCR to the 5' RACE reads. The repertoire consists of 450,000 or so distinct CDR3 sequences, with over 15% occurring once and the leading ten covering about 8.8%. The sample comprised PBMCs or a T cell subset sorted from them (not recorded which). The receptors originated from an adult woman who had mild COVID-19 (a few samples of this study predate the infection). Cell type and time point are not known.

This clonotype has a handful of counts. The chain employs TRBV30 and TRBJ2-3; D is undetermined. The CDR3 is 13 amino acids. V shed 4 bases and J shed 6 bases, with 14 bases lying between them. Germline V gives CDR1 GTSNPN, CDR2 SVGIG (reference sequence). The CDR3 DNA is TGTGCCTGGACTCGTGGCTCCGTGGATACGCAGTATTTT. This gives the protein CAWTRGSVDTQYF.

The chain joins TRBV19 to TRBJ2-1, with 12 nucleotides matching TRBD2. Germline V gene sequence: CDR1 LNHDA, CDR2 SQIVND (reference sequence). With V trimmed by 6 bases and J by 0 bases, 9 bases remained unmatched. The CDR3 contains 18 residues. The CDR3 DNA sequence: TGTGCCAGTAGCGATCTAGCGGGAGGGCCTCTCTCCTACAATGAGCAGTTCTTC. Translated, it gives CASSDLAGGPLSYNEQFF.

The genes are TRBV18 and TRBJ2-2; tentative D call: TRBD1 (6 bases). The CDR3 consists of 16 residues. V was trimmed by 1 base and J by 1 base, leaving 10 bases between them. CDR1 and CDR2 from the germline V gene are KGHSH and LQKENI. CDR3 sequence (DNA): TGTGCCAGCTCACCACGACCGGGACAGAACACCGGGGAGCTGTTTTTT. Translated, it gives CASSPRPGQNTGELFF.

CDR3 DNA sequence: TGTGCCTGGAGTGTATTGAGCGGGAGTTATGGCGGGGAGCTGTTTTTT. Translated: CAWSVLSGSYGGELFF. V is TRBV30 and J is TRBJ2-2, with 8 bases identical to TRBD2. There are 16 residues in the CDR3. Germline values: CDR1 GTSNPN, CDR2 SVGIG (reference sequence). Trimming at V came to 0 bases and at J to 7 bases, leaving 10 bases not matched to a gene.

The CDR3 nucleotides are TGTGCCACCAGTGTAGGGGACTCGGGGAAATACAATGAGCAGTTCTTC. It encodes CATSVGDSGKYNEQFF. The V call is TRBV24-1, the J call TRBJ2-1; tentative D call: TRBD2 (6 bases). The ends were cut back, 5 bases at V and 4 bases at J, with 17 bases in the middle. The germline V gene encodes CDR1 KGHDR and CDR2 SFDVKD. This CDR3 region has 16 residues.

This clonotype was observed a few times. The chain employs TRBV12-3 or TRBV12-4 and TRBJ2-2; D not certain. Between the trimmed V and J ends, which lost 7 bases and 5 bases, there was a span of 20 bases. CDR3 length: 16 residues. CDR3 DNA sequence: TGTGCCAGCACCCCCCGGGCCGGAACGAGAACCGGGGAGCTGTTTTTT. Protein sequence: CASTPRAGTRTGELFF.

This clonotype was seen only a few times. V and J are TRBV4-3 and TRBJ2-2, with 10 bases lining up with TRBD2. Per germline, CDR1 LGHNA and CDR2 YSLEER. After removal of 4 bases from V and 7 bases from J, the junction contained 12 bases not matched to a gene. This CDR3 is built from 17 residues. As DNA, the CDR3 is TGCGCCAGCAGCCCAAGCGTATCAGCGGGAGGGATCGGGGAGCTGTTTTTT. Translating it yields CASSPSVSAGGIGELFF.

This chain links TRBV7-3 with TRBJ2-5; a possible D gene is TRBD2 (5 bases). Germline V gene sequence: CDR1 SGHTA, CDR2 FQGTGA. There are 13 residues in the CDR3. Trimming stripped 1 base from V and 5 bases from J, with 8 bases between. CDR3 sequence reads: CASSLRRAETQYF. CDR3 nucleotide sequence: TGTGCCAGCAGCTTAAGGCGGGCGGAGACCCAGTACTTC. The full variable domain, completed using reference TRBV7-3 and TRBJ2-5, is GAGVSQTPSNKVTEKGKYVELRCDPISGHTALYWYRQSLGQGPEFLIYFQGTGAADDSGLPNDRFFAVRPEGSVSTLKIQRTERGDSAVYLCASSLRRAETQYFGPGTRLLVL.

CDR3 residues: CASSPKPLAPYTGELFF. The DNA of the CDR3 is TGTGCCAGCAGCCCCAAGCCCCTAGCGCCGTACACCGGGGAGCTGTTTTTT. The rearrangement uses TRBV3-1 and TRBJ2-2; D may be TRBD2 (6 bases). With 4 bases removed from V and 3 bases from J, the gap between germline ends came to 18 bases. Germline V CDR1 and CDR2: LGHDT, YNNKEL (reference sequence). The CDR3 is made up of 17 amino acids.

This sequence joins TRBV15 and TRBJ2-4, with D tentatively TRBD1 or TRBD2 (5 bases each). V was cut by 1 base and J by 0 bases, with 7 bases left in between. Germline V CDR1 and CDR2: LNHNV, YYDKDF (reference sequence). The CDR3 spans 15 residues. The CDR3 DNA reads as TGTGCCACCAGCAGAGGGGGGTTAGCCAAAAACATTCAGTACTTC. Its translation: CATSRGGLAKNIQYF. The complete variable domain, with remaining parts taken from reference TRBV15 and TRBJ2-4, reads DAMVIQNPRYQVTQFGKPVTLSCSQTLNHNVMYWYQQKSSQAPKLLFHYYDKDFNNEADTPDNFQSRRPNTSFCFLDIRSPGLGDTAMYLCATSRGGLAKNIQYFGAGTRLSVL.

This clonotype was seen ten or more times. The rearrangement joins TRBV7-2 to TRBJ2-1; D remains ambiguous. Trimming removed 5 bases at V and 0 bases at J, with 14 bases between. Germline V gene data show CDR1 as SGHTA and CDR2 as FQGNSA. This CDR3 comprises 16 residues. The CDR3 is CASSLYLSSSYNEQFF. The CDR3 coding sequence is TGTGCCAGCAGCCTATACTTGTCGAGCTCCTACAATGAGCAGTTCTTC.

This sequence joins TRBV6-2 or TRBV6-3 and TRBJ1-1, with D perhaps matching TRBD1 (5 bases). The germline V and J ends were trimmed by 6 bases and 3 bases, with 17 bases remaining between them. The CDR3 is 15 residues long. Germline V gives CDR1 MNHEY, CDR2 SVGEGT. For the CDR3, the DNA is TGTGCCAGCAGCCGGGCCAGGGAGGGGTACACTGAAGCTTTCTTT. It encodes CASSRAREGYTEAFF.

A word on this clonotype: Since no conserved phenylalanine or tryptophan closes the CDR3, a read error is the likely cause. This chain connects TRBV7-9 to TRBJ1-2, with 8 bases lining up with TRBD1. The germline gives CDR1 SEHNR, CDR2 FQNEAQ (reference sequence). This CDR3 spans 15 amino acids. V was pared by 0 bases and J by 4 bases, with 4 bases of the junction left unmatched. The CDR3 reads CASSLADRGGYGYTL. In DNA, the CDR3 is TGTGCCAGCAGCTTAGCAGACAGGGGCGGCTATGGCTACACCTTA.

This clonotype was seen ten or more times. This rearrangement joins TRBV27 to TRBJ1-1, with no clear D. This CDR3 spans 11 amino acids. Germline V CDR1 and CDR2: MNHEY, SMNVEV (reference sequence). The V end lost 5 bases, the J end lost 4 bases, and 5 bases lay between the germline ends. The CDR3 sequence is CASSGGTEAFF. CDR3 DNA sequence: TGTGCCAGCAGTGGAGGCACTGAAGCTTTCTTT.

V and J are TRBV24-1 and TRBJ2-2; 12 nucleotides agree with TRBD1. V dropped 7 bases and J dropped 6; count of bases not matched to a gene: 8. Germline V gives CDR1 KGHDR, CDR2 SFDVKD. The CDR3 totals 16 residues. CDR3 in DNA: TGTGCCACCAGCTCGGGACAGGGGGCTAGTTCCGGGGAGCTGTTTTTT. This encodes CATSSGQGASSGELFF.

This chain joins TRBV7-6 and TRBJ2-2; D is possibly TRBD1 (5 bases). This CDR3 region has 14 residues. Trimming removed 8 bases at V and 3 bases at J, with 13 bases between. Germline CDR1 reads SGHVS; CDR2 reads FNYEAQ. The CDR3 DNA follows: TGTGCCAGCCGTACTACAGGAGACACCGGGGAGCTGTTTTTT. It is translated as CASRTTGDTGELFF.

CDR3 protein: CASSVVGDGTDTQYF. The CDR3 DNA sequence: TGTGCCAGCAGCGTGGTAGGAGATGGCACAGATACGCAGTATTTT. The chain carries TRBV9 and TRBJ2-3; no firm D call. The CDR3 sequence is 15 residues long. Trimming left V 2 bases short and J 1 base short, with 11 bases between. CDR1 is SGDLS, CDR2 YYNGEE, per germline.

This sequence joins TRBV7-9 and TRBJ1-4, with D unclear. The length of the CDR3 is 11 residues. Germline V lookup: CDR1 SEHNR, CDR2 FQNEAQ (reference sequence). Trimming took off 5 bases at V and 8 bases at J, with 6 bases between the two ends. This CDR3 reads CASSQAEKLFF. DNA of the CDR3: TGTGCCAGCAGCCAGGCCGAAAAACTGTTTTTT.

This clonotype has a handful of counts. This chain connects TRBV4-3 to TRBJ1-2, with TRBD1 matching 7 bases. Germline V gene lookup returns CDR1 LGHNA and CDR2 YSLEER. The ends lost 0 bases at V and 10 bases at J; junction bases unmatched: 8. The CDR3 extends over 14 amino acids. The CDR3 is CASSQDDRVEAYTF. The CDR3 DNA reads as TGCGCCAGCAGCCAAGATGACAGGGTTGAGGCCTACACCTTC.

CDR3 region: CASSLAYRDKETQYF. Written as DNA, the CDR3 is TGTGCCAGCAGCTTAGCGTACAGGGATAAAGAGACCCAGTACTTC. The chain has TRBV11-2 and TRBJ2-5; D may be TRBD1 (6 bases). V was pared by 1 base and J by 3 bases, with 12 bases between. Germline V gives CDR1 SGHAT, CDR2 FQNNGV. This CDR3 region has 15 residues.

The gene calls are TRBV9 and TRBJ2-3; 8 nucleotides align to TRBD2. J lost 0 bases, V lost 0 bases, and 6 bases had no gene match. This CDR3 contains 17 residues. Germline V CDR1 and CDR2: SGDLS, YYNGEE. CDR3 sequence: CASSVDLAGASTDTQYF. The DNA of the CDR3 is TGTGCCAGCAGCGTAGATCTAGCGGGCGCGAGCACAGATACGCAGTATTTT.

V gene TRBV25-1 combines with J gene TRBJ2-5; tentatively, D is TRBD2 (6 bases). The germline V gene encodes CDR1 MGHDK and CDR2 SYGVNS. This CDR3 comprises 15 residues. Trimming removed 6 bases from V and 2 bases from J, with 16 bases in between. The CDR3 coding sequence is TGTGCCAGCAGGAAAGCGGGTGGAATACAAGAGACCCAGTACTTC. Translated, it gives CASRKAGGIQETQYF.

To note about this clonotype: The junction differs from germline at one of its ends, possibly a read error. The chain carries TRBV7-7 and TRBJ2-3, with D possibly matching TRBD2 (6 bases). This CDR3 comprises 16 residues. Germline CDR1 is SSHAT and CDR2 is FNYEAQ (reference sequence). DNA for the CDR3: TGTGCTAGCAGCTTACTTACTAGCTGGGCGCCGGATACGCAGTATTTT. Its translation is CASSLLTSWAPDTQYF. Complete variable domain (other parts from reference TRBV7-7 and TRBJ2-3): GAGVSQSPRYKVTKRGQDVTLRCDPISSHATLYWYQQALGQGPEFLTYFNYEAQPDKSGLPSDRFSAERPEGSISTLTIQRTEQRDSAMYRCASSLLTSWAPDTQYFGPGTRLTVL.

This chain connects TRBV12-3 or TRBV12-4 to TRBJ1-2, with D perhaps TRBD1 (5 bases). V gave up 5 bases and J gave up 5 bases, with 9 bases separating them. The CDR3 totals 12 residues. CDR3 in DNA: TGTGCCAGCAGTCAGACAGCATATGGCTACACCTTC. Translation: CASSQTAYGYTF.

With respect to this clonotype: The junction departs from the called germline gene at one end, perhaps through a read error. The chain combines TRBV7-9 with TRBJ2-3; tentative D call: TRBD2 (6 bases). The CDR3 covers 16 residues. Germline loops: CDR1 SEHNR, CDR2 FQNEAQ (reference sequence). The chain's CDR3 is CASRLALGGITDTQYF. In DNA form, the CDR3 reads TGTGCCAGCAGATTAGCGCTTGGCGGGATAACAGATACGCAGTATTTT.

CDR3 DNA sequence: TGTGCCAGCAGTGTCCTCGGGCCTAATTCACCCCTCCACTTT. Protein: CASSVLGPNSPLHF. The chain recombines TRBV12-3 or TRBV12-4 with TRBJ1-6; D call uncertain. V was trimmed by 5 bases and J by 6 bases, leaving 11 bases between them. The length of the CDR3 is 14 residues.

The chain uses TRBV4-3 and TRBJ2-3; no definite D call. With 1 base removed from V and 2 bases from J, the gap between germline ends came to 10 bases. Germline lookup yields CDR1 LGHNA and CDR2 YSLEER. This CDR3 spans 15 amino acids. The CDR3: CASSQGTFFTDTQYF. CDR3 bases: TGCGCCAGCAGCCAAGGAACTTTCTTCACAGATACGCAGTATTTT.

This clonotype was seen a handful of times. The rearrangement uses TRBV4-3 and TRBJ2-7; 7 bases fit TRBD1. Per germline, CDR1 LGHNA and CDR2 YSLEER. V trimming: 0 bases; J trimming: 5 bases; junction bases outside the gene matches: 13. The CDR3 loop spans 17 amino acids. The CDR3 nucleotides read TGCGCCAGCAGCCAAGATCTGGGACGGAAGGGGGCCCACGAGCAGTACTTC. It translates to CASSQDLGRKGAHEQYF.

This clonotype was observed a few times. V gene TRBV5-1 combines with J gene TRBJ2-7, with 9 bases that match TRBD1. The CDR3 is made up of 18 amino acids. CDR1 and CDR2 (germline): SGHRS, YFSETQ. V shed 4 bases and J 0 bases; nucleotides not matched to a gene: 14. For the CDR3, the DNA is TGCGCCAGCAGCCCAGCCGGGACAGGGATGGCGAGCTCCTACGAGCAGTACTTC. This codes for CASSPAGTGMASSYEQYF. Based on the CDR3 plus reference TRBV5-1 and TRBJ2-7, the full variable domain is KAGVTQTPRYLIKTRGQQVTLSCSPISGHRSVSWYQQTPGQGLQFLFEYFSETQRNKGNFPGRFSGRQFSNSRSEMNVSTLELGDSALYLCASSPAGTGMASSYEQYFGPGTRLTVT.